Reported below is one T cell receptor beta chain. Its antigen is currently not known. No much larger clonotype is one base removed from it; base qualities were not supplied. The trial excluded patients who had a history of autoimmune disease or were on systemic immunosuppression. Peripheral blood for TCR sequencing was collected from all dose cohorts at baseline, on cycle 4 day 1, and on cycle 7 day 1. The samples were taken from a phase I, first-in-human, multicenter, open-label dose-escalation trial of ivuxolimab. Adults with locally advanced or metastatic head and neck squamous cell, hepatocellular, melanoma or renal cell carcinoma were enrolled in the trial. Before TCR sequencing, CD4+ and CD8+ T cells were separately sorted from peripheral blood. This entry comes from a study of OX40 agonist ivuxolimab in advanced cancers. In terms of the full investigation: Ivuxolimab, which targeted the costimulatory receptor OX40 (CD134), was an agonistic, fully human IgG2 monoclonal antibody. Intravenous ivuxolimab was administered to patients every 2 weeks at six dose levels: 0.01, 0.1, 0.3, 1.5, 3 and 10 mg/kg. Among the roughly 52 dose-escalation patients, some 20 had hepatocellular carcinoma, about 15 melanoma, 9 renal cell carcinoma and 9 head and neck cancer. In the dose-escalation cohort, around four fifths of patients were male, and the mean age was 60 years with a range of about 20 to 90. Prior anti-PD-1, anti-PD-L1 or anti-CTLA-4 therapy was permitted, and checkpoint inhibitors had been received by approximately 39% of dose-escalation patients. Three dose-escalation patients achieved partial responses, one with hepatocellular carcinoma and two with cutaneous melanoma. The purpose of peripheral TCRbeta sequencing was to test whether ivuxolimab changed TCR sequence diversity and led to clonal T-cell expansion. The paper reports the monotherapy dose-escalation portion (N = 52 patients) of the phase I ivuxolimab trial.

To sequence the TCRbeta CDR3 region, genomic DNA was isolated from the sorted cells. The immunoSEQ Assay was used to sequence the TCRbeta CDR3 regions. TCRdb took over this immuneACCESS table, retaining in-frame rearrangements with V and J assigned. Such tables are incomplete; in checked studies, under half of the missing clones stem from an unresolved V gene, and the remainder is unexplained. The sample table holds around 95,000 clones, of which about 90% were seen once. Clones ranked in the top ten supply around 0.16% of the sample. Results the study describes overall, beyond this receptor: Antigen specificity was not determined for the clonally expanded peripheral T cells. After ivuxolimab, CD8+ T cells had more expanded clones than CD4+ T cells on average. At doses of 0.1 to 3.0 mg/kg, clonal expansion of both CD4+ and CD8+ blood T cells was observed from baseline to week 6. Low levels of normalized T-cell clonal expansion were also seen in some patients who did not respond. In partial responders in the 0.1-3.0 mg/kg groups, normalized peripheral clonal expansion was found to be among the lowest, especially among CD8+ T cells.

Counted from cysteine to phenylalanine, this CDR3 has 14 amino acids. Here the CDR3 DNA is all that survives: 42 bases in frame from base 1. Looking up the germline V gene yields CDR1 MNHNS and CDR2 SASEGT. The V end gives up 6 bases and the J end 7 bases, leaving 9 bases in the junction not matched to a gene. The receptor was derived from an adult with an advanced solid tumor such as melanoma, head and neck, liver or kidney cancer. Source: CD4+ or CD8+ T cells sorted from blood, taken in a trial of the OX40 agonist ivuxolimab. This sequence uses TRBV6-1 and TRBJ1-2, and 9 junction bases match TRBD1. The nucleotide sequence reads as follows: TGTGCCAGCAGCTACAGGGGGCGCCAGGGTGGCTACACCTTC. It translates to CASSYRGRQGGYTF.